The 26 T cell receptor beta chains below come from one sample, sequenced in a study of blood T cell repertoires in COVID-19. Using immunoSEQ multiplex PCR, the repertoire was profiled, and TCRdb retains in-frame clones only, with some absent. Of about 140,000 clones listed, about 80% are singletons. Sequencing input: peripheral blood. The receptors here all came from a man aged 65 to 85 who had recovered from COVID-19.

This clone turned up a few times. The genes are TRBV10-1 and TRBJ2-7; D perhaps matches TRBD1 (8 bases). The germline gives CDR1 WNHNN, CDR2 SYGVQD (reference sequence). The CDR3 is made up of 13 amino acids. V was cut by 4 bases and J by 6 bases, with 13 bases left in between. The CDR3 loop is CASSVQGGIEQYF. DNA for the CDR3: TGCGCCAGCAGTGTACAGGGGGGGATCGAGCAGTACTTC.

The gene calls are TRBV7-2 and TRBJ1-2, with TRBD1 identical over 7 bases. CDR1 is SGHTA and CDR2 is FQGNSA in the germline V gene. The length of the CDR3 is 14 residues. With 8 bases clipped from V and 2 bases from J, the junction kept 8 bases outside the gene matches. This chain's CDR3 is CASSRDRQNYGYTF. CDR3 nucleotides: TGTGCCAGCTCTCGGGACAGACAGAACTATGGCTACACCTTC.

This clone was seen a single time. V is TRBV10-3 and J is TRBJ1-1, with D possibly matching TRBD1 (6 bases). V lost 4 bases to trimming and J lost 3 bases, with 18 bases between them. Germline-derived CDR1 and CDR2 are ENHRY and SYGVKD. CDR3 length: 16 amino acids. CDR3 nucleotides: TGTGCCATCAGTGCCCCCCCGGGGGGGCCAGACACTGAAGCTTTCTTT. The encoded protein is CAISAPPGGPDTEAFF.

This rearrangement joins TRBV5-6 to TRBJ1-6; 8 positions match TRBD1. Trimming cost V 3 bases and J 0 bases; bases outside gene matches: 5. CDR1 and CDR2 from the germline V gene are SGHDT and YYEEEE. CDR3 size: 17 residues. In DNA, the CDR3 is TGTGCCAGCAGCTCCGGGACAGGCTTCTCCTATAATTCACCCCTCCACTTT. This translates into CASSSGTGFSYNSPLHF.

This chain links TRBV9 with TRBJ1-3, with 10 bases lining up with TRBD1. With V trimmed by 3 bases and J by 9 bases, 9 bases remained unmatched. CDR1 is SGDLS and CDR2 is YYNGEE in the germline V gene. This CDR3 comprises 15 residues. For the CDR3, the DNA is TGTGCCAGCAGCGCAAACCGGGACAGGGGAGTCACCATATATTTT. Amino acids: CASSANRDRGVTIYF.

This chain joins TRBV3-1 (or the pseudogene TRBV3-2) and TRBJ2-7; perhaps TRBD1 as D (7 bases). From germline, CDR1 is LGHDT and CDR2 YNNKEL (reference sequence). V lost 4 bases, J lost 3 bases, and 13 bases lay in between. There are 14 residues in the CDR3. CDR3 in DNA: TGTGCCAGCAGCCTCGGAGGGGGCCTCTACGAGCAGTACTTC. Residues: CASSLGGGLYEQYF.

V usage is TRBV6-6 and J usage is TRBJ1-2; D might be TRBD1 (6 bases). The CDR3 is 15 residues long. Germline V gene lookup returns CDR1 MNHNY and CDR2 SVGAGI (reference sequence). V was cut by 2 bases and J by 7 bases, with 17 bases left in between. The CDR3 DNA is TGTGCCAGCAGTTACCCACAGGGAGATCACTTTGGCTACACCTTC. Its translation is CASSYPQGDHFGYTF.

The chain recombines TRBV6-2 or TRBV6-3 with TRBJ2-5, with TRBD1 matching over 9 bases. The CDR3 extends over 14 amino acids. Germline values: CDR1 MNHEY, CDR2 SVGEGT. J gave up 5 bases and V 1 base, and 2 bases lay outside the gene matches. CDR3 loop: CASSYWTGDETQYF. Written as DNA, the CDR3 is TGTGCCAGCAGTTACTGGACAGGGGACGAGACCCAGTACTTC.

The chain is built from TRBV5-4 and TRBJ2-5; 7 bases line up with TRBD1. The V and J ends lost 6 bases and 3 bases, in that order; junction bases with no gene match: 8. The CDR3 runs 14 residues. Germline V gives CDR1 SGHNT, CDR2 YYREEE (reference sequence). CDR3 amino acids: CASNTGTDKETQYF. In DNA, the CDR3 is TGTGCCAGCAATACCGGGACAGATAAAGAGACCCAGTACTTC.

This clone was counted a single time. The chain combines TRBV27 with TRBJ2-5, with TRBD2 as a possible D gene (5 bases). The V gene lost 4 bases and the J gene lost 4 bases, with 16 bases spanning the gap. The germline V gene encodes CDR1 MNHEY and CDR2 SMNVEV (reference sequence). CDR3 length: 15 residues. CDR3 residues: CASSSSGNPGETQYF. The CDR3 DNA sequence: TGTGCCAGCAGTTCCTCGGGGAACCCCGGAGAGACCCAGTACTTC.

This clone was observed a handful of times. The V gene is TRBV24-1, the J gene TRBJ2-1; D might be TRBD2 (6 bases). Germline CDR1 reads KGHDR; CDR2 reads SFDVKD. CDR3 length: 16 amino acids. Trimming stripped 3 bases from V and 5 bases from J, with 16 bases between. The CDR3 bases are TGTGCCACCAGTGATATACGGGAGACCCAAAACAATGAGCAGTTCTTC. Encoded protein: CATSDIRETQNNEQFF.

The chain has TRBV6-2 or TRBV6-3 and TRBJ1-2, with TRBD1 matching 9 bases. Looked up from germline, CDR1 is MNHEY and CDR2 is SVGEGT. The CDR3 contains 15 residues. V lost 6 bases, J lost 2 bases, and 7 bases stayed unmatched. In nucleotides, the CDR3 is TGTGCCAGCAGCATAACCGGGACAGGGAACTATGGCTACACCTTC. Amino acids: CASSITGTGNYGYTF.

The V call is TRBV2, the J call TRBJ2-3; 7 bases map to TRBD2. The germline V gene encodes CDR1 SNHLY and CDR2 FYNNEI. V shed 6 bases, J shed 6 bases, and the junction held 9 bases outside the gene matches. The CDR3 runs to 14 residues. The CDR3 region has the DNA TGTGCCAGCAGCGCCAACCGGGGAGGGGATACGCAGTATTTT. Translated: CASSANRGGDTQYF.

The rearrangement links TRBV6-6 to TRBJ2-7, with D perhaps matching TRBD2 (5 bases). V was cut by 6 bases and J by 0 bases, with 9 bases left in between. This CDR3 contains 13 residues. CDR1 MNHNY and CDR2 SVGAGI come from the germline V gene (reference sequence). The CDR3 region has the DNA TGTGCCAGCAGAGGACGGGGCTCCTACGAGCAGTACTTC. This encodes CASRGRGSYEQYF.

This clone was detected a few times. The genes are TRBV6-5 and TRBJ2-7, with TRBD2 identical over 9 bases. The trim removed 5 bases at V and 5 bases at J, leaving 10 bases unmatched. Germline V lookup: CDR1 MNHEY, CDR2 SVGAGI. The CDR3 runs to 15 residues. CDR3 DNA: TGTGCCAGCAGTAGAAATAGCGGGAGTAATAACGAGCAGTACTTC. Its protein is CASSRNSGSNNEQYF.

This chain joins TRBV5-1 and TRBJ2-3; weak D call: TRBD1 (6 bases). The germline V gene has CDR1 SGHRS and CDR2 YFSETQ. The CDR3 runs 14 residues. Trimming removed 3 bases at V and 1 base at J, with 9 bases between. The CDR3 here is CASSWTERTDTQYF. CDR3 sequence (DNA): TGCGCCAGCAGCTGGACAGAGCGCACAGATACGCAGTATTTT.

This clone occurred a few times. The chain carries TRBV20-1 and TRBJ2-3; possible D gene TRBD1, 5 bases. Germline lookup yields CDR1 DFQATT and CDR2 SNEGSKA (reference sequence). V lost 3 bases and J 0 bases, leaving 13 bases between the germline ends. CDR3 length: 15 amino acids. The CDR3 region has the DNA TGCAGTGCTAGTAAGGGGTCGACTAGCACAGATACGCAGTATTTT. The encoded protein is CSASKGSTSTDTQYF.

The chain links TRBV7-2 to TRBJ2-1; TRBD2 agrees at 9 bases. The CDR3 spans 15 residues. The V gene end was trimmed by 1 base and the J gene end by 4 bases; junction bases not matched to a gene: 2. CDR1 SGHTA and CDR2 FQGNSA come from the germline V gene. CDR3 nucleotides: TGTGCCAGCAGCTTAGAGGCGGGGGGGTACAATGAGCAGTTCTTC. Translation: CASSLEAGGYNEQFF.

This clone appeared a single time. The chain uses TRBV5-1 and TRBJ2-1, with TRBD1 matching over 11 bases. V trimming: 6 bases; J trimming: 5 bases; junction bases outside the gene matches: 7. The CDR3 extends over 15 amino acids. Germline V gene data show CDR1 as SGHRS and CDR2 as YFSETQ. The CDR3 protein is CASKEGTGGHNEQFF. The CDR3 DNA sequence: TGCGCCAGCAAAGAAGGGACAGGGGGTCACAATGAGCAGTTCTTC.

V is TRBV5-1 and J is TRBJ1-5, with 9 bases identical to TRBD1. Per the germline V gene, CDR1 is SGHRS and CDR2 is YFSETQ. With V trimmed by 4 bases and J by 4 bases, 6 bases remained unmatched. This CDR3 region has 15 residues. CDR3 in DNA: TGCGCCAGCAGCCCGGGACAGGGCGGGAATCAGCCCCAGCATTTT. Encoded protein: CASSPGQGGNQPQHF.

This clone was counted only a few times. The V gene is TRBV18, the J gene TRBJ2-2, with D tentatively TRBD2 (6 bases). Between the trimmed V and J ends, which lost 5 bases and 5 bases, there was a span of 15 bases. This CDR3 contains 15 residues. The germline V gene has CDR1 KGHSH and CDR2 LQKENI. The CDR3 loop reads CASSTGRKSTGELFF. CDR3 nucleotides: TGTGCCAGCTCAACCGGGAGAAAGAGTACCGGGGAGCTGTTTTTT.

The chain couples TRBV30 to TRBJ2-1, with TRBD2 matching 10 bases. Germline CDR1 and CDR2: GTSNPN and SVGIG (reference sequence). With V trimmed by 0 bases and J by 1 base, 6 bases remained unmatched. This CDR3 has 17 amino acids. CDR3 residues: CAWSVLSSGRSYNEQFF. For the CDR3, the DNA is TGTGCCTGGAGTGTACTGAGTAGCGGGAGGTCCTACAATGAGCAGTTCTTC.

The chain combines TRBV5-1 with TRBJ1-6; 7 positions match TRBD1. The germline V gene has CDR1 SGHRS and CDR2 YFSETQ. CDR3 length equals 15 residues. V trimming: 0 bases; J trimming: 5 bases; junction bases outside the gene matches: 2. The CDR3 region is CASSLADRDNSPLHF. The CDR3 coding sequence is TGCGCCAGCAGCTTGGCCGACAGGGATAATTCACCCCTCCACTTT.

The V and J genes are TRBV7-8 and TRBJ1-1; 9 bases line up with TRBD1. The CDR3 has 14 residues. The ends lost 5 bases at V and 10 bases at J; junction bases unmatched: 11. From germline, CDR1 is SGHVS and CDR2 FQNEAQ. CDR3 sequence reads: CASSLQGQGSPAFF. Written as DNA, the CDR3 is TGTGCCAGCAGCCTCCAGGGACAGGGCTCTCCAGCTTTCTTT.

The chain recombines TRBV3-1 (or the pseudogene TRBV3-2) with TRBJ1-3; D is undetermined. V was clipped by 3 bases and J by 4 bases, with 7 bases between them. The length of the CDR3 is 13 residues. Germline assignment: CDR1 LGHDT and CDR2 YNNKEL (reference sequence). CDR3 nucleotide sequence: TGTGCCAGCAGCCACATGCAGGGAAACACCATATATTTT. Encoded protein: CASSHMQGNTIYF.

The chain uses TRBV29-1 and TRBJ2-5, with D possibly matching TRBD2 (5 bases). Germline assignment: CDR1 SQVTM and CDR2 ANQGSEA. The germline V and J ends were trimmed by 7 bases and 4 bases, with 13 bases remaining between them. The CDR3 is 12 amino acids. The CDR3 region is CSERAPGETQYF. The DNA for the CDR3 is TGCAGCGAGAGGGCCCCTGGAGAGACCCAGTACTTC. The full variable domain, completed using reference TRBV29-1 and TRBJ2-5, is SAVISQKPSRDICQRGTSLTIQCQVDSQVTMMFWYRQQPGQSLTLIATANQGSEATYESGFVIDKFPISRPNLTFSTLTVSNMSPEDSSIYLCSERAPGETQYFGPGTRLLVL.